One sample yielded the 21 T cell receptor beta chains listed below, sequenced in a study of cytomegalovirus exposure and HLA in healthy donors. Clones were sequenced by immunoSEQ multiplex PCR, and TCRdb holds only the in-frame ones, with some missing. Of 150,000 to 200,000 clones in the sample, around nine tenths were seen once. Sequencing used PBMCs. These receptors all come from a woman younger than 30 in good health and CMV-seropositive.

This clone was seen just once. The chain is built from TRBV29-1 and TRBJ2-2; 11 bases are shared with TRBD1. The germline V gene has CDR1 SQVTM and CDR2 ANQGSEA. The CDR3 totals 14 residues. After removal of 4 bases from V and 7 bases from J, the junction contained 5 bases not matched to a gene. The CDR3 sequence is CSVGTGGAFGELFF. Here the CDR3 DNA reads TGCAGCGTTGGGACAGGGGGCGCGTTCGGGGAGCTGTTTTTT.

The chain is built from TRBV27 and TRBJ2-7; D perhaps matches TRBD2 (6 bases). This CDR3 is built from 13 residues. Germline-derived CDR1 and CDR2 are MNHEY and SMNVEV (reference sequence). The V and J ends lost 2 bases and 6 bases respectively, with 11 bases between them. CDR3 nucleotides: TGTGCCAGCAGTTTAAATGAGGGAGGCGAGCAGTACTTC. Its translation: CASSLNEGGEQYF.

The V call is TRBV7-9, the J call TRBJ2-1, with 9 bases that match TRBD1. This CDR3 spans 14 amino acids. Trimming at V came to 5 bases and at J to 6 bases, leaving 5 bases not matched to a gene. In germline, CDR1 is SEHNR, CDR2 FQNEAQ (reference sequence). CDR3 coding DNA: TGTGCCAGCAGCCCACAGGGGGCGTCCAATGAGCAGTTCTTC. Protein product: CASSPQGASNEQFF.

The V gene is TRBV11-3, the J gene TRBJ2-1; D may be TRBD1 (5 bases). In germline, CDR1 is SGHNT, CDR2 YENEEA. This CDR3 region has 13 residues. The V and J ends lost 0 bases and 10 bases respectively, with 10 bases between them. The CDR3 nucleotides read TGTGCCAGCAGCTTAGACCAGGGTTGGGAGCAGTTCTTC. Its protein is CASSLDQGWEQFF.

This clone was seen more than once but under ten times. The V gene is TRBV6-4, the J gene TRBJ2-2; possible D gene TRBD2, 5 bases. The germline CDR1 and CDR2 sequences are MRHNA and SNTAGT. The V gene lost 4 bases and the J gene lost 5 bases, with 8 bases spanning the gap. This CDR3 has 13 amino acids. In nucleotides, the CDR3 is TGTGCCAGCAGTGTTTCGGGGACCGGGGAGCTGTTTTTT. This encodes CASSVSGTGELFF.

The rearrangement joins TRBV2 to TRBJ2-5; D possibly corresponds to TRBD2 (5 bases). The germline V gene has CDR1 SNHLY and CDR2 FYNNEI. Trimming left V 1 base short and J 4 bases short, with 13 bases between. This CDR3 spans 15 amino acids. CDR3 nucleotide sequence: TGTGCCAGCAGTGAAGAGGTGCGGGCAGGAGAGACCCAGTACTTC. Protein sequence: CASSEEVRAGETQYF.

This chain joins TRBV21-1 and TRBJ2-7; the table's D gene call, TRBD2, was not cross checked with the DNA. TRBV21-1 represents a pseudogene. This CDR3 contains 23 residues. The CDR3 loop reads CASSRRGTLGLAGDIIEAYEQYF. The CDR3 coding sequence is TGTGCCAGCAGCCGAAGGGGCACCCTGGGCCTAGCGGGAGACATTATAGAGGCGTACGAGCAGTACTTC.

The chain is built from TRBV28 and TRBJ2-1, with TRBD2 matching 8 bases. The germline gives CDR1 MDHEN, CDR2 SYDVKM. This CDR3 is built from 19 residues. Unmatched junction bases numbered 15, after V lost 3 bases and J lost 2 bases. DNA for the CDR3: TGTGCCAGCAGTTTGATCCGTTTGGGACTAGGTTCGACCTACAATGAGCAGTTCTTC. Translated: CASSLIRLGLGSTYNEQFF.

The chain recombines TRBV7-3 with TRBJ2-2, with a weak D call TRBD2 (7 bases). V was trimmed by 5 bases and J by 7 bases, leaving 35 bases between them. In germline, CDR1 is SGHTA, CDR2 FQGTGA. The CDR3 runs 21 residues. CDR3: CASSPRRGQRFGGRGSGELFF. The DNA of the CDR3 is TGTGCCAGCAGCCCCAGGCGGGGGCAGCGATTCGGTGGGAGAGGCAGCGGGGAGCTGTTTTTT.

This chain joins TRBV2 and TRBJ2-7; possible D gene TRBD2, 6 bases. Germline CDR1 and CDR2: SNHLY and FYNNEI. CDR3 length equals 12 residues. V was pared by 8 bases and J by 5 bases, with 13 bases between. As DNA, the CDR3 is TGTGCCAGCGCTGGGGGGTACCACGAGCAGTACTTC. The encoded protein is CASAGGYHEQYF.

The chain has TRBV5-1 and TRBJ2-2; TRBD2 matches at 8 bases. V shed 7 bases, J shed 0 bases, and the junction held 5 bases outside the gene matches. The CDR3 covers 15 residues. Germline lookup yields CDR1 SGHRS and CDR2 YFSETQ. This CDR3 is CASQIAGPNTGELFF. In DNA form, the CDR3 reads TGCGCCAGCCAAATAGCGGGGCCGAACACCGGGGAGCTGTTTTTT.

J is TRBJ2-1 and V is TRBV28, with D possibly being TRBD2 (5 bases). V lost 3 bases to trimming and J lost 14 bases, with 14 bases between them. The CDR3 is made up of 12 amino acids. Germline V CDR1 and CDR2: MDHEN, SYDVKM. CDR3 DNA: TGTGCCAGCAGTTTGTCGGGAATGCAGGAGTTCTTC. It translates to CASSLSGMQEFF.

The V call is TRBV4-3, the J call TRBJ2-1; 7 nucleotides agree with TRBD2. CDR1 and CDR2 (germline): LGHNA, YSLEER. V gave up 0 bases and J gave up 3 bases; unmatched junction bases: 17. The CDR3 loop spans 20 amino acids. The CDR3 sequence is CASSQDRGSLTGGYYNEQFF. CDR3 DNA: TGCGCCAGCAGCCAAGATCGGGGGAGTCTCACGGGGGGTTACTACAATGAGCAGTTCTTC.

The chain has TRBV7-6 and TRBJ1-2, with D unclear. V was clipped by 5 bases and J by 4 bases, with 11 bases between them. The CDR3 length is 13 residues. Germline-derived CDR1 and CDR2 are SGHVS and FNYEAQ. CDR3 in amino acids: CASSLRLSYGYTF. In DNA form, the CDR3 reads TGTGCCAGCAGCCTAAGACTGAGCTATGGCTACACCTTC.

V usage is TRBV15 and J usage is TRBJ2-1, with D possibly TRBD2 on 5 matching bases. Germline CDR1 reads LNHNV; CDR2 reads YYDKDF (reference sequence). The CDR3 spans 14 residues. Deletions cut 5 bases from V and 9 bases from J, with 17 bases between. CDR3 sequence reads: CATSLSTSLGEQFF. In DNA, the CDR3 is TGTGCCACCAGCCTCTCAACTAGTCTTGGTGAGCAGTTCTTC.

The chain combines TRBV4-1 with TRBJ1-5, with D possibly matching TRBD1 (5 bases). CDR1 MGHRA and CDR2 YSYEKL come from the germline V gene. Trimming pared 6 bases from V and 0 bases from J, leaving 15 bases between. The CDR3 sequence is 16 residues long. The CDR3 region has the DNA TGCGCCAGCAGACCCGGTCGGGGGGGTAGCAATCAGCCCCAGCATTTT. Protein sequence: CASRPGRGGSNQPQHF.

This chain joins TRBV7-6 and TRBJ2-1; 8 bases are a match to TRBD1. Per the germline V gene, CDR1 is SGHVS and CDR2 is FNYEAQ. V lost 5 bases, J lost 3 bases, and 12 bases stayed unmatched. This CDR3 region has 17 residues. The DNA for the CDR3 is TGTGCCAGCAGCACACAGCCAGGGACAGGCCTCTACAATGAGCAGTTCTTC. Its protein is CASSTQPGTGLYNEQFF.

This clone was counted a single time. The CDR3 coding sequence is TGCAGCGTTACCCCCAGGGCGTACAATGAGCAGTTCTTC. Translation: CSVTPRAYNEQFF. The V gene is TRBV29-1, the J gene TRBJ2-1, with D possibly matching TRBD1 (5 bases). Between the trimmed V and J ends, which lost 5 bases and 4 bases, there was a span of 12 bases. CDR3 length equals 13 residues. Looked up from germline, CDR1 is SQVTM and CDR2 is ANQGSEA.

This sequence joins TRBV5-6 and TRBJ2-1; D might be TRBD2 (6 bases). The ends were cut back, 6 bases at V and 7 bases at J, with 14 bases in the middle. Germline V gene sequence: CDR1 SGHDT, CDR2 YYEEEE. The CDR3 covers 13 residues. The CDR3 loop reads CASIGGAWNEQFF. The DNA of the CDR3 is TGTGCCAGCATTGGAGGGGCTTGGAATGAGCAGTTCTTC. The full variable domain, in which reference TRBV5-6 and TRBJ2-1 provide the parts outside the CDR3, is DAGVTQSPTHLIKTRGQQVTLRCSPKSGHDTVSWYQQALGQGPQFIFQYYEEEERQRGNFPDRFSGHQFPNYSSELNVNALLLGDSALYLCASIGGAWNEQFFGPGTRLTVL.

The chain joins TRBV14 to TRBJ2-4; a possible D gene is TRBD1 (6 bases). Germline V gene sequence: CDR1 SGHDN, CDR2 FVKESK. The CDR3 has 16 residues. The V gene lost 0 bases and the J gene lost 2 bases, with 11 bases spanning the gap. CDR3 coding DNA: TGTGCCAGCAGCCAAGAGGCAGGACAGACCAAAAACATTCAGTACTTC. Translated, it gives CASSQEAGQTKNIQYF.

The chain has TRBV18 and TRBJ2-2; D might be TRBD1 (5 bases). There are 14 residues in the CDR3. The ends were cut back, 6 bases at V and 1 base at J, with 9 bases in the middle. Germline-derived CDR1 and CDR2 are KGHSH and LQKENI. The CDR3 DNA sequence: TGTGCCAGCTCCCAGCAGGGGAACACCGGGGAGCTGTTTTTT. Translation gives CASSQQGNTGELFF. Filled out from reference TRBV18 and TRBJ2-2, the complete variable domain reads NAGVMQNPRHLVRRRGQEARLRCSPMKGHSHVYWYRQLPEEGLKFMVYLQKENIIDESGMPKERFSAEFPKEGPSILRIQQVVRGDSAAYFCASSQQGNTGELFFGEGSRLTVL.